The entry below gives a single T cell receptor beta chain sequence along with its context. Its antigen remains undetermined. Base qualities were left out, and no much larger clone turns up one base away. Library creation used PCR. The sequencing machine was an Illumina HiSeq 2500. TCR library preparation used molecular barcoding, with unique molecular identifiers applied to normalize quantification of the TCRbeta repertoire. The raw public data were reprocessed by TCRdb itself: fastp quality trimming at Q25, MiXCR clonotype calling, in-frame beta chains only. Here each entry gathers all rows of one CDR3 protein and keeps the most common genes and DNA. This sample is represented by roughly 500,000 distinct CDR3 sequences; around 16% of them were singletons. The ten largest clonotypes hold 3% to 3.5% of the sample. The data originate from a study of T-cell reconstitution after alpha-beta-depleted transplantation in children (dated by TCRdb to about 2016). The study in broad terms: Using TCR repertoire profiling, the study followed T-cell immune reconstitution in a quantitative way in children after TCRalphabeta/CD19-depleted allogeneic hematopoietic cell transplantation.

Material: PBMCs from the stem cell graft donor, obtained from the stem cell graft. The origin of this receptor is a human donor who donated a stem cell graft to a child with acute lymphoblastic leukemia.

At the DNA level, the sequence is TGCAGTGCTTCCTGGACACCTAATCAGCCCCAGCATTTT. Translation gives CSASWTPNQPQHF. The chain couples TRBV20-1 to TRBJ1-5; D gene: possibly TRBD1, on 5 matching bases. Including the terminal cysteine and phenylalanine, the CDR3 comprises 13 residues. CDR3 DNA is the only sequence kept; it has 39 bases, read in frame from the first base. The trim is 5 bases for V and 4 bases for J, with a gap of 12 bases between the germline ends. From a lookup of the germline V gene (reference sequence), CDR1 and CDR2 are DFQATT and SNEGSKA.